This T cell receptor (beta chain) is from a study of blood T cells in healthy people across ages. General study results and limits: Per million T cells, TCR beta diversity dropped about linearly as age rose. Researchers deemed the diversity estimates from one million T cells underestimates.

Germline assignment: CDR1 MNHEY and CDR2 SVGEGT. The CDR3 totals 13 residues. V lost 6 bases and J 4 bases, leaving 13 bases between the germline ends. Then a second PCR, running about 6 to 11 cycles, was carried out with a sample-barcoded 5' primer and a J-beta primer mix. Every sample returned 3 million or more CDR3-containing paired-end reads. TCRdb reanalysed the 5' RACE reads using MiXCR and keeps one entry per CDR3 protein. Here the sample spans over 600,000 distinct CDR3 sequences, roughly three fifths being singletons. Concerning this clonotype: Its antigen remains unidentified.

The chain is built from TRBV6-2 or TRBV6-3 and TRBJ2-7, with D perhaps TRBD2 (5 bases). What was sequenced was blood. The clonotype comes from a man in his forties or fifties in good health. The CDR3 here is CASRKDSEYEQYF. CDR3 nucleotides: TGTGCCAGCAGGAAGGACTCAGAGTACGAGCAGTACTTC.